This TCR beta chain was recovered during a study of T cells in Graves' hyperthyroidism and ophthalmopathy. About the study: Once the initial diagnosis was made, peripheral blood was obtained before any treatment.

Study-wide points: Blood held most thyroid clonotypes expanded above 0.001 frequency.

This clonotype was detected a few times. Its antigen remains unidentified. CDR1 is SEHNR and CDR2 is FQNEAQ in the germline V gene (reference sequence). The J segment lost 3 bases and the V segment lost 1 base, leaving 2 bases of the junction unmatched. The CDR3 loop spans 15 amino acids. RNA transcripts provided the source from which TCR beta CDR3 regions were amplified. TCR CDR3 underwent first-round RT-PCR with the HTBI primer set. TCRdb ran MiXCR on the multiplex PCR reads and lists one entry per CDR3 protein. The sample holds 300,000 or so distinct CDR3 sequences, roughly 15% seen once. The receptor was derived from a man younger than 40 with Graves' hyperthyroidism. This chain joins TRBV7-9 and TRBJ1-4; 7 positions agree with TRBD1. Material for sequencing was blood. The CDR3 loop reads CASSLDDRANEKLFF. The DNA for the CDR3 is TGTGCCAGCAGCTTAGATGACAGGGCTAATGAAAAACTGTTTTTT.